This T cell receptor (beta chain) derives from a study of blood T cell repertoires in COVID-19. Study background: The United States, Italy and Spain supplied acute and convalescent COVID-19 samples.

Only in-frame clones appear in the TCRdb table, and some are missing; sequencing was by immunoSEQ multiplex PCR. The sample lists about 240,000 clones, approximately 82% occurring once. Unmatched junction bases numbered 13, after V lost 6 bases and J lost 7 bases. The length of the CDR3 is 15 residues. CDR1 is MNHEY, CDR2 SVGAGI, per germline. The genes are TRBV6-5 and TRBJ1-2; 8 bases are shared with TRBD1. This TCR came from a woman aged 18-35 years with acute or convalescent COVID-19. Sequencing was performed on peripheral blood. The CDR3 DNA sequence: TGTGCCAGCAGCTCGGTTAGACAGGGGTGGGGTGGCTACACCTTC. Amino acids: CASSSVRQGWGGYTF.